These T cell receptor beta chains were read from a single sample in a study of T cells in tuberculosis. Using immunoSEQ multiplex PCR, the repertoire was profiled, and TCRdb retains in-frame clones only, with some absent. This sample has just under 45,000 clones; around 94% occur once, and the top ten carry roughly 2%. The sample consisted of PBMCs. The receptor source for this set is a donor between 10 and 35 years old with latent tuberculosis or without tuberculosis infection. Some clones in this sample may be carry-over from other donors' samples. Each CDR3 is given without its conserved first and last residue. Fields, in order: D gene, J gene, V gene, CDR3 protein. A D gene is named only where the DNA matches it firmly.

TRBD2	TRBJ2-1	TRBV9	ASSPRGAGGPYEQF
NA	TRBJ2-5	TRBV4-2	ASSLEVAETQY
NA	TRBJ2-5	TRBV29-1	SVAVQQETQY
TRBD1	TRBJ1-1	TRBV7-9	ASSLVGTENTEAF
TRBD2	TRBJ2-3	TRBV28	ASSFPTSGSIADTQY
NA	TRBJ1-1	TRBV9	ASSVGTQNAEAF
NA	TRBJ2-7	TRBV10-1	ASSADSRMREQY
TRBD1	TRBJ2-7	TRBV7-9	ASSLAQGASYEQY
NA	TRBJ1-5	TRBV30	AWSQSNQPQH
TRBD2	TRBJ2-7	TRBV9	ASSPRHSGRAIYEQY
NA	TRBJ1-4	TRBV28	ASSSQSAGEEKLF
TRBD1	TRBJ1-1	TRBV4-3	ASSQGTGRDTEAF
TRBD1	TRBJ1-1	TRBV6-4	ASSRTGTNTEAF
TRBD2	TRBJ2-1	TRBV18	ASSPRGSGDSYNEQF
TRBD1	TRBJ1-1	TRBV11-2	ASSLFWDRFMNTEAF
TRBD1	TRBJ1-4	TRBV10-3	AISNGQGATNEKLF
TRBD1	TRBJ2-6	TRBV6-1	ASSARDRGRSGANVLT
NA	TRBJ2-7	TRBV21-1	ASSSCGNERGY
NA	TRBJ1-1	TRBV4-1	ASSQDPRRRNTEAF
TRBD1	TRBJ1-4	TRBV19	ATTRDRGEKLF
NA	TRBJ2-7	TRBV5-4	ASSFLDFVGGLGEQY
NA	TRBJ1-2	TRBV9	ASSVGETDYGYT
NA	TRBJ2-1	TRBV29-1	SVGRIFYNEQF
NA	TRBJ2-2	TRBV11-2	ASSPRGLYTGELF
TRBD1	TRBJ2-1	TRBV19	ASSQRTGGAYNEQF
TRBD1	TRBJ1-3	TRBV28	ASTRQGASDTIY
TRBD1	TRBJ1-1	TRBV6-5	ASSRDRVNTEAF
TRBD1	TRBJ2-1	TRBV2	ASSVTGTNNEQF
NA	TRBJ1-2	TRBV7-9	ASSSPTGGYGYT
NA	TRBJ2-7	TRBV19	ASSMYGNYYEQY
TRBD1	TRBJ2-3	TRBV28	ASSRSGGFEDTQY
TRBD2	TRBJ2-7	TRBV4-3	ASSQGLAGGPYEQY
NA	TRBJ1-5	TRBV28	ASSFMEGVNQPQH
NA	TRBJ1-1	TRBV30	AWSGLTGQAEAF
NA	TRBJ2-1	TRBV5-1	ASSSAGVYNEQF
NA	TRBJ2-2	TRBV30	AWSNLLPGELF
TRBD2	TRBJ2-1	TRBV4-2	ASSQVLGKTSANEQF
TRBD1	TRBJ2-5	TRBV5-6	ASSPTGEETQY
TRBD2	TRBJ2-2	TRBV25-1	ASSEARGLAGDGELF
NA	TRBJ2-1	TRBV27	ASSLVGHTYNEQF
NA	TRBJ2-6	TRBV4-3	ASSQDLGGSGANVLT
NA	TRBJ2-1	TRBV4-1	ASSQDLVNEQF
TRBD1	TRBJ2-7	TRBV7-9	ASSLMRDSEQY
TRBD2	TRBJ2-3	TRBV27	ASSVISGRSTDTQY
TRBD1	TRBJ1-5	TRBV28	ASSLVPGQGSGNQPQH
NA	TRBJ2-1	TRBV5-1	ASSLVRPYYNEQF
NA	TRBJ2-7	TRBV28	ASRTRIVRDTSYEQY
TRBD1	TRBJ2-1	TRBV29-1	SVARQGAPSNEQF
NA	TRBJ2-3	TRBV20-1	SASSEDTQY
NA	TRBJ2-1	TRBV5-1	ASSLAVRYNEQF
TRBD1	TRBJ1-2	TRBV5-1	ASRDSQNYGYT
TRBD1	TRBJ1-2	TRBV18	ASSRIPVGQPSNYGYT
NA	TRBJ1-1	TRBV4-3	ASSPEATANTEAF
NA	TRBJ2-5	TRBV6-6	ASSYDLSGIQETQY
TRBD1	TRBJ2-1	TRBV13	ASSLSRDRVFNEQF
TRBD1	TRBJ2-1	TRBV5-4	ASSVGQASNEQF
NA	TRBJ2-3	TRBV5-1	ASRRDSADTQY
TRBD2	TRBJ2-6	TRBV29-1	SVETSGDNVLT
NA	TRBJ2-1	TRBV11-1	ASSLDPSGEQF
NA	TRBJ1-5	TRBV11-1	ASSYSHSQPQH